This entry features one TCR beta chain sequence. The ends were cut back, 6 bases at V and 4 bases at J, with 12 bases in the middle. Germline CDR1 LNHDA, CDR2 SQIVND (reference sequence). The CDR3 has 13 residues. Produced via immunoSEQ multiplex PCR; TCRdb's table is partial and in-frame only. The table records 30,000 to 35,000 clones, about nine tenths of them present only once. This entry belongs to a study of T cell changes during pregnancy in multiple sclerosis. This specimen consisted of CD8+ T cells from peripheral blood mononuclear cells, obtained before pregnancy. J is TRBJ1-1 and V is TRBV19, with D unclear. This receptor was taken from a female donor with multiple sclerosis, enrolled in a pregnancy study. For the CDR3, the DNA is TGTGCCAGTAGCCCGTGGTCGGGCACTGAAGCTTTCTTT. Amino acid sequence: CASSPWSGTEAFF.